This TCR beta chain was recovered during a study of cytomegalovirus exposure and HLA in healthy donors. Study-level information: In an early release, HLA-typed donors contributed roughly 85 million unique TCR sequences.

Study results and caveats: A later analysis found that most CMV-associated TCR beta chains appeared HLA-restricted. A list of approximately 160 TCR beta chains associated with cytomegalovirus was given.

Worth noting for this clone: What it recognizes is unknown.

Germline assignment: CDR1 SNHLY and CDR2 FYNNEI. The V end lost 2 bases, the J end lost 8 bases, and 12 bases lay between the germline ends. This CDR3 has 14 residues. PCR employed 60 Vbeta and 13 Jbeta primers. TCRdb's table, derived via immunoSEQ multiplex PCR, lists solely in-frame clones and lacks some. This sample has some 100,000 clones; around 79% occur once, and the top ten carry 11% to 15%. The genes are TRBV2 and TRBJ1-4; D gene unclear. This receptor was obtained from a male donor in good health and CMV-seropositive. What was sequenced was PBMCs. The CDR3 nucleotides read TGTGCCAGCAGTGAATCCCGCGCCTGGGAAAAACTGTTTTTT. Its translation: CASSESRAWEKLFF.